This is a list of T cell receptor beta chains from one sample in a study of blood T cell repertoires in COVID-19. Assay: immunoSEQ multiplex PCR; the TCRdb copy retains only in-frame clones and omits some. The table includes approximately 240,000 clones, more than 60% detected once. The sequencing input was peripheral blood. These receptors came from a woman aged 35 to 49 with active or convalescent COVID-19. The conserved cysteine and the conserved F or W are not part of the CDR3 here. Fields, in order: V gene, D gene, CDR3 protein. D genes are given only for firm matches.

V: TRBV28
D: TRBD1
CDR3: ASSLGQGQPQH

V: TRBV6-5
D: TRBD1
CDR3: ASTWDRGGYT

V: TRBV6-4
D: -
CDR3: ASSATRMVYGYT

V: TRBV3-1/TRBV3-2
D: -
CDR3: ASSHGLRETKLF

V: TRBV30
D: -
CDR3: AFPQRREIDGYT

V: TRBV19
D: TRBD1
CDR3: ASRTTGVYT

V: TRBV3-1/TRBV3-2
D: -
CDR3: ASSQGDFLSGNTIY

V: TRBV3-1/TRBV3-2
D: TRBD2
CDR3: ASSQWPSGGTSTDTQY

V: TRBV11-1
D: TRBD1
CDR3: ASSSQGVGQPQH

V: TRBV19
D: TRBD1
CDR3: ASTVQGAGNTEAF

V: TRBV10-3
D: -
CDR3: ATLAAVDTGELF

V: TRBV3-1/TRBV3-2
D: -
CDR3: ASSQDLVNTEAF

V: TRBV23-1
D: TRBD1
CDR3: ASSADRGDQNTEAF

V: TRBV6-1
D: TRBD1
CDR3: ASSVYGQADNYGYT

V: TRBV7-3
D: TRBD2
CDR3: ASSPLTAGGPLEQF

V: TRBV10-1
D: -
CDR3: ASSENLGRNEQF

V: TRBV30
D: -
CDR3: AWAGNRYGYT

V: TRBV29-1
D: -
CDR3: SVGPSSGNTIY

V: TRBV11-2
D: -
CDR3: ASTQELGENTDTQY

V: TRBV7-2
D: -
CDR3: ASRQEGGTEAF

V: TRBV5-1
D: -
CDR3: ASSFGAGGALYEQF

V: TRBV30
D: -
CDR3: AWSRGDLYEQY

V: TRBV2
D: -
CDR3: ATIAAQETQY

V: TRBV19
D: -
CDR3: ASSWGGAEAF

V: TRBV24-1
D: -
CDR3: ATSGSLTGTDTQY

V: TRBV30
D: -
CDR3: AWSVGGWDTEAF

V: TRBV10-1
D: -
CDR3: ASSGGETGITSPLH

V: TRBV19
D: TRBD1
CDR3: ATLFGQGDYGYT

V: TRBV29-1
D: TRBD1
CDR3: SVTGGAEAF

V: TRBV7-9
D: -
CDR3: ASSLSGANQPQH

V: TRBV28
D: TRBD1
CDR3: ASTLRGRVQPQH

V: TRBV11-2
D: -
CDR3: ASSRDFLNTEAF

V: TRBV7-3
D: -
CDR3: ASSPDSAGNTIY

V: TRBV19
D: -
CDR3: ASSAMIQGATNEKLF

V: TRBV19
D: -
CDR3: ASSILGGQETQY

V: TRBV6-6
D: -
CDR3: ASSYGGGSYEQY

V: TRBV28
D: TRBD2
CDR3: ASSWGGPYEQY

V: TRBV28
D: TRBD1
CDR3: ASSFTGGTDTQY

V: TRBV3-1/TRBV3-2
D: TRBD1
CDR3: ASTLDRGTEAF

V: TRBV7-9
D: TRBD2
CDR3: ASSFSGGPNNEQF

V: TRBV27
D: -
CDR3: ASSFNLLSAEAF

V: TRBV29-1
D: -
CDR3: SVKEGSAQY

V: TRBV12-3/TRBV12-4
D: -
CDR3: ASSQGYGTQY

V: TRBV7-9
D: -
CDR3: ASNRGSVGNTIY

V: TRBV6-5
D: -
CDR3: ASSPPGIPYEQY

V: TRBV24-1
D: -
CDR3: ATSDPRGSGANVLT

V: TRBV19
D: -
CDR3: ASSIRDTEAF

V: TRBV7-2
D: -
CDR3: ASSLGQATYEQY